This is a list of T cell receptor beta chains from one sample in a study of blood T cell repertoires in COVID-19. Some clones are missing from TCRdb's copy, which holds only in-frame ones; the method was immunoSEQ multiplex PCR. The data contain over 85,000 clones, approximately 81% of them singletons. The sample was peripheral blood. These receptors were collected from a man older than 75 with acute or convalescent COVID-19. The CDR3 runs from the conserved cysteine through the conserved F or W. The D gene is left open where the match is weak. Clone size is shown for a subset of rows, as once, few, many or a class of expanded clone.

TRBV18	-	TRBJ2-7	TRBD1	CASSPLGDRAYEQYF	TGTGCCAGCTCACCACTGGGCGACAGGGCCTACGAGCAGTACTTC
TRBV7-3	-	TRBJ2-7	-	CASSFDTSGEQYF	TGTGCCAGCAGCTTCGACACTTCGGGGGAGCAGTACTTC
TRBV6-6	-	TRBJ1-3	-	CASRRIPGQGNTIYF	TGTGCCAGCAGACGGATTCCGGGACAAGGAAACACCATATATTTT
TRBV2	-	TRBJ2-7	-	CASSSGTGVYEQYF	TGTGCCAGCAGCTCCGGGACTGGAGTCTACGAGCAGTACTTC
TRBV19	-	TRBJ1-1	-	CASHRGGTEAFF	TGTGCCAGTCATAGGGGGGGCACTGAAGCTTTCTTT
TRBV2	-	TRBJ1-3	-	CASSVGEDTIYF	TGTGCCAGCAGTGTCGGGGAGGACACCATATATTTT
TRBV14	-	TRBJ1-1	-	CASRRTPNTEAFF	TGTGCCAGCAGGAGAACTCCAAACACTGAAGCTTTCTTT
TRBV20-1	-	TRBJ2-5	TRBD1	CSASRGQPGLSTQYF	TGCAGTGCTAGTAGGGGACAGCCGGGGCTTTCCACCCAGTACTTC
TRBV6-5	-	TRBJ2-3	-	CASTQGTTDTQYF	TGTGCCAGCACGCAGGGGACCACAGATACGCAGTATTTT
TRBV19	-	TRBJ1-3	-	CASSSRNGGLRSGNTIYF	TGTGCCAGTAGTAGCCGGAACGGGGGGCTTCGCTCTGGAAACACCATATATTTT
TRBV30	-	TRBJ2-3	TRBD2	CAWSVREGGTDTQYF	TGTGCCTGGAGTGTACGGGAGGGCGGCACAGATACGCAGTATTTT
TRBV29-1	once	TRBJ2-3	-	CSFRPGDTQYF	TGCAGCTTCCGACCGGGAGATACGCAGTATTTT
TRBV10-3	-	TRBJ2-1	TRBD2	CAISEGVAGAHEQFF	TGTGCCATCAGTGAGGGGGTAGCGGGAGCACATGAGCAGTTCTTC
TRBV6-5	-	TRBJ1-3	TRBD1	CASSQTGSSGNTIYF	TGTGCCAGCAGCCAGACAGGGAGCTCTGGAAACACCATATATTTT
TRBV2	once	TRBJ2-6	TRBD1	CASSGLGQGVFGANVLTF	TGTGCCAGCAGTGGGCTGGGGCAGGGGGTCTTTGGGGCCAACGTCCTGACTTTC
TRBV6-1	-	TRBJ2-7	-	CASSESGLRAYEQYF	TGTGCCAGCAGTGAATCCGGACTCCGGGCCTACGAGCAGTACTTC
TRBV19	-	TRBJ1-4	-	CASSNLQGEKLFF	TGTGCCAGTAGTAACCTTCAGGGAGAAAAACTGTTTTTT
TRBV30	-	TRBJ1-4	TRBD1	CAWRDRGGNEKLFF	TGTGCCTGGAGGGACAGGGGAGGGAATGAAAAACTGTTTTTT
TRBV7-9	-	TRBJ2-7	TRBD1	CASSLTGEVEQYF	TGTGCCAGCAGCTTGACAGGGGAGGTCGAGCAGTACTTC
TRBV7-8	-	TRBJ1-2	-	CASSLVRAGYKDGYTF	TGTGCCAGCAGCTTAGTTAGGGCAGGGTATAAGGATGGCTACACCTTC
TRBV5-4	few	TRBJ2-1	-	CASSLQGTLYNEQFF	TGTGCCAGCAGCTTGCAGGGTACCCTCTACAATGAGCAGTTCTTC
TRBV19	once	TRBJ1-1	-	CASSIQGLTNTEAFF	TGTGCCAGTAGTATCCAGGGGTTAACGAACACTGAAGCTTTCTTT
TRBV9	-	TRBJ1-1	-	CASSVLMQGHTEAFF	TGTGCCAGCAGCGTACTCATGCAGGGGCACACTGAAGCTTTCTTT